This TCR beta chain was obtained from a study of blood T cell repertoires in COVID-19. Study at large: Donors in the United States, Italy and Spain gave samples during acute or convalescent COVID-19. From T cells, B-cell-depleted T cells, or PBMCs came the material, which was cDNA or gDNA.

In the authors' methods: How many nucleated cells were present was estimated from reference gene primer amplification. The method was immunoSEQ multiplex PCR; TCRdb's version includes in-frame clones alone and lacks a portion of them. V, J and clone size are those of that table, while D and trimming were read from the DNA. The sample lists roughly 45,000 clones, just under 85% occurring once. Looked up from germline, CDR1 is SGHVS and CDR2 is FNYEAQ. The CDR3 is 17 residues long. The J segment lost 2 bases and the V segment lost 2 bases, leaving 8 bases of the junction unmatched. The clonotype was recovered from a man in his fifties or sixties with active COVID-19. The specimen sequenced was peripheral blood. V and J are TRBV7-6 and TRBJ2-2; 7 bases are shared with TRBD2. The CDR3 DNA is TGTGCCAGCAGCTTATATTGGCTAGCGGAAAACACCGGGGAGCTGTTTTTT. This encodes CASSLYWLAENTGELFF. Looking up the rest from reference TRBV7-6 and TRBJ2-2 gives the full variable domain: GAGVSQSPRYKVTKRGQDVALRCDPISGHVSLYWYRQALGQGPEFLTYFNYEAQQDKSGLPNDRFSAERPEGSISTLTIQRTEQRDSAMYRCASSLYWLAENTGELFFGEGSRLTVL.